This TCR beta chain derives from a study of CD8 T cells in Susac syndrome. The RNA, about 0.45 to 1 ug, was put through reverse transcription using random hexamers. Multiplex PCR with immunoSEQ amplified the TCR beta CDR3 across 54 Vbeta and 13 Jbeta. Each CDR3 protein is one row after TCRdb ran MiXCR on the immunoSEQ multiplex PCR reads. The data show 110,000 to 150,000 distinct CDR3 sequences, with approximately 93% seen just once and roughly 0.27% held by the top ten. Germline V lookup: CDR1 DFQATT, CDR2 SNEGSKA (reference sequence). The V and J ends lost 6 bases and 10 bases respectively, with 13 bases between them. CDR3 length: 11 residues. Sequencing of TCR beta was performed on blood CD8+ T cells and on blood CD4+ T cells. TEMRA cells were FACS-enriched, unlike CD8+ and CD4+ T cells, which were negatively isolated.

V usage is TRBV20-1 and J usage is TRBJ2-1, with D maybe TRBD1 (6 bases). Input material: CD8+ T cells from PBMCs. This clonotype originated in a human donor in good health. CDR3 residues: CSATDSLEQFF. The CDR3 DNA reads as TGCAGTGCGACGGACAGCCTCGAGCAGTTCTTC.